This entry lists 25 T cell receptor beta chains sequenced from one sample in a study of blood T cell repertoires in COVID-19. TCRdb's table, derived via immunoSEQ multiplex PCR, lists solely in-frame clones and lacks some. The repertoire holds around 280,000 clones, with around 88% as singletons. Sequencing was done on a sample of peripheral blood. Every receptor here comes from a woman aged 30 to 39 who had recovered from COVID-19.

The CDR3 DNA follows: TGTGCCAGCAGCTTAATCGAGACCGGGGAGCTGTTTTTT. Protein sequence: CASSLIETGELFF. The chain uses TRBV11-3 and TRBJ2-2; no clear D gene. CDR1 is SGHNT, CDR2 YENEEA, per germline. V lost 2 bases, J lost 5 bases, and 6 bases lay in between. This CDR3 comprises 13 residues.

V usage is TRBV5-1 and J usage is TRBJ2-3; 10 bases agree with TRBD1. The CDR3 is 15 amino acids. Germline loops: CDR1 SGHRS, CDR2 YFSETQ. Losses at the gene ends were 2 bases for V and 1 base for J; bases not matched to a gene: 1. CDR3 protein: CASSFGTGGTDTQYF. In DNA form, the CDR3 reads TGCGCCAGCAGCTTTGGGACAGGGGGCACAGATACGCAGTATTTT.

The chain joins TRBV7-2 to TRBJ2-3, with 7 bases lining up with TRBD2. V trimming: 2 bases; J trimming: 5 bases; junction bases outside the gene matches: 4. CDR3 length equals 14 residues. The germline V gene has CDR1 SGHTA and CDR2 FQGNSA. CDR3 DNA sequence: TGTGCCAGCAGCTTAAGGCGGGAGCAAGATACGCAGTATTTT. It translates to CASSLRREQDTQYF.

The rearrangement uses TRBV5-1 and TRBJ2-7, with 8 nucleotides matching TRBD1. This CDR3 comprises 13 residues. Unmatched junction bases numbered 2, after V lost 4 bases and J lost 2 bases. Per the germline V gene, CDR1 is SGHRS and CDR2 is YFSETQ. The CDR3 reads CASSGTGTYEQYF. The CDR3 region has the DNA TGCGCCAGCAGCGGGACAGGAACCTACGAGCAGTACTTC.

The J gene is TRBJ1-1, the V gene TRBV10-2; D gene ambiguous. V lost 2 bases, J lost 1 base, and 11 bases lay in between. Per germline, CDR1 WSHSY and CDR2 SAAADI. The CDR3 spans 15 residues. This chain's CDR3 is CASSEEGLQNTEAFF. The CDR3 nucleotides read TGCGCCAGCAGTGAGGAGGGCTTACAGAACACTGAAGCTTTCTTT.

V gene TRBV2 combines with J gene TRBJ1-5; TRBD1 might be the D (5 bases). Germline-derived CDR1 and CDR2 are SNHLY and FYNNEI. This CDR3 is 14 amino acids long. V gave up 1 base and J gave up 3 bases, with 7 bases separating them. DNA of the CDR3: TGTGCCAGCAGTGAAGTGGACAACAATCAGCCCCAGCATTTT. Its translation is CASSEVDNNQPQHF.

Worth noting for this clone: The germline gene is not matched at one end of the junction; a read error may be the cause. The chain is built from TRBV19 and TRBJ2-5; a weak D match, TRBD1 (5 bases). This CDR3 is 15 amino acids long. Germline loops: CDR1 LNHDA, CDR2 SQIVND (reference sequence). Written as DNA, the CDR3 is TGTGCCAGTAGTATAGGTGAGACAGCACAAGCGACCCAGTACTTC. This codes for CASSIGETAQATQYF. The whole variable domain, filled in from reference TRBV19 and TRBJ2-5, reads DGGITQSPKYLFRKEGQNVTLSCEQNLNHDAMYWYRQDPGQGLRLIYYSQIVNDFQKGDIAEGYSVSREKKESFPLTVTSAQKNPTAFYLCASSIGETAQATQYFGPGTRLLVL.

CDR3 region: CASSDTVNTEAFF. The CDR3 coding sequence is TGTGCCAGCTCAGACACAGTTAACACTGAAGCTTTCTTT. V and J are TRBV18 and TRBJ1-1; D remains ambiguous. V gave up 5 bases and J gave up 2 bases, with 9 bases separating them. CDR3 size: 13 residues. Germline V gene sequence: CDR1 KGHSH, CDR2 LQKENI. Supplemented by reference TRBV18 and TRBJ1-1, the full variable domain reads NAGVMQNPRHLVRRRGQEARLRCSPMKGHSHVYWYRQLPEEGLKFMVYLQKENIIDESGMPKERFSAEFPKEGPSILRIQQVVRGDSAAYFCASSDTVNTEAFFGQGTRLTVV.

The chain joins TRBV11-3 to TRBJ2-3; 15 nucleotides line up with TRBD2. The CDR3 consists of 19 residues. Per the germline V gene, CDR1 is SGHNT and CDR2 is YENEEA. The V segment lost 5 bases and the J segment 5 bases; nucleotides outside the gene matches: 14. CDR3 coding DNA: TGTGCCAGCAGCCAAACCCAAGGACTAGCGGGAGGGGATGAAGATACGCAGTATTTT. Translating it yields CASSQTQGLAGGDEDTQYF. Drawing the rest from reference TRBV11-3 and TRBJ2-3, the complete variable domain is EAGVVQSPRYKIIEKKQPVAFWCNPISGHNTLYWYLQNLGQGPELLIRYENEEAVDDSQLPKDRFSAERLKGVDSTLKIQPAELGDSAVYLCASSQTQGLAGGDEDTQYFGPGTRLTVL.

The count of this clone is one. This rearrangement joins TRBV10-3 to TRBJ1-1, with 9 bases identical to TRBD1. CDR3 length: 17 amino acids. The germline gives CDR1 ENHRY, CDR2 SYGVKD. Germline trimming cut 3 bases from V and 0 bases from J; bases unmatched to any gene: 8. The DNA for the CDR3 is TGTGCCATCAGTGACCCGCCGGGACAGGGATTGAACACTGAAGCTTTCTTT. Translated, it gives CAISDPPGQGLNTEAFF.

The table lists this clone with many counts. The J gene is TRBJ2-5, the V gene TRBV6-5; no definite D call. Germline lookup yields CDR1 MNHEY and CDR2 SVGAGI. The CDR3 extends over 13 amino acids. Trimming stripped 8 bases from V and 7 bases from J, with 17 bases between. CDR3 bases: TGTGCCAGCGGAGCCAGAGCTCACGGGACCCAGTACTTC. It codes for CASGARAHGTQYF.

The chain has TRBV18 and TRBJ1-5; 8 bases are a match to TRBD1. V lost 5 bases and J lost 7; bases outside the gene matches: 4. Germline V gives CDR1 KGHSH, CDR2 LQKENI. There are 13 residues in the CDR3. The CDR3 region has the DNA TGTGCCAGCTCAACTACAGGGGGACAGCCCCAGCATTTT. Amino acid sequence: CASSTTGGQPQHF. The full variable domain, with the rest looked up from reference TRBV18 and TRBJ1-5, is NAGVMQNPRHLVRRRGQEARLRCSPMKGHSHVYWYRQLPEEGLKFMVYLQKENIIDESGMPKERFSAEFPKEGPSILRIQQVVRGDSAAYFCASSTTGGQPQHFGDGTRLSIL.

The chain has TRBV5-1 and TRBJ1-2; TRBD1 is a possible D gene (6 bases). This CDR3 has 15 residues. Germline loops: CDR1 SGHRS, CDR2 YFSETQ. Deletions cut 4 bases from V and 7 bases from J, with 20 bases between. The DNA for the CDR3 is TGCGCCAGCAGCCCCGAGGGAGGGGGTTCATCTGGCTACACCTTC. Translated: CASSPEGGGSSGYTF.

The genes are TRBV4-3 and TRBJ2-1; 10 bases map to TRBD2. The CDR3 has 17 amino acids. Germline CDR1 LGHNA, CDR2 YSLEER. V dropped 3 bases and J dropped 3; count of bases not matched to a gene: 8. This CDR3 reads CASSQGPAGGNYNEQFF. The CDR3 nucleotides read TGCGCCAGCAGCCAGGGGCCAGCGGGAGGGAACTACAATGAGCAGTTCTTC.

This sequence joins TRBV5-5 and TRBJ2-3, with D perhaps matching TRBD2 (5 bases). CDR3 length: 15 amino acids. Trimming pared 3 bases from V and 0 bases from J, leaving 11 bases between. The germline V gene encodes CDR1 SGHKS and CDR2 YYEKEE (reference sequence). CDR3 nucleotides: TGTGCCAGCAGCTCACTACAGCGGAGCACAGATACGCAGTATTTT. Its protein is CASSSLQRSTDTQYF.

The V gene is TRBV12-5, the J gene TRBJ2-7, with 8 positions matching TRBD1. This CDR3 is built from 14 residues. After removal of 6 bases from V and 3 bases from J, the junction contained 7 bases not matched to a gene. The germline gives CDR1 LGHNT, CDR2 FRNRAP. The CDR3 protein is CASGNPGQDYEQYF. Written as DNA, the CDR3 is TGTGCTAGTGGAAACCCGGGACAGGACTACGAGCAGTACTTC.

J is TRBJ2-3 and V is TRBV6-5, with TRBD2 identical over 11 bases. V dropped 4 bases and J dropped 1; count of bases not matched to a gene: 4. There are 16 residues in the CDR3. Germline V gene data show CDR1 as MNHEY and CDR2 as SVGAGI. CDR3 loop: CASSSGTSGGTDTQYF. In DNA, the CDR3 is TGTGCCAGCAGTTCCGGGACTAGCGGAGGCACAGATACGCAGTATTTT.

This chain connects TRBV13 to TRBJ1-2; D might be TRBD1 (6 bases). CDR1 is PRHDT, CDR2 FYEKMQ, per germline (reference sequence). This CDR3 contains 14 residues. The V end lost 1 base, the J end lost 4 bases, and 10 bases lay between the germline ends. The CDR3 protein is CASSLAGQPYGYTF. In nucleotides, the CDR3 is TGTGCCAGCAGCTTAGCTGGACAGCCCTATGGCTACACCTTC.

The DNA for the CDR3 is TGTGCCAGCAGCGATAAAAATTCAGCGGGAGGGCCCACAGATACGCAGTATTTT. As protein: CASSDKNSAGGPTDTQYF. The rearrangement links TRBV5-4 to TRBJ2-3; 10 bases fit TRBD2. The CDR3 runs to 18 residues. The germline gives CDR1 SGHNT, CDR2 YYREEE (reference sequence). V shed 4 bases and J 2 bases; nucleotides not matched to a gene: 13.

The DNA of the CDR3 is TGTGCCAGCATGGGGCGGGGGGGACTAACCTACAATGAGCAGTTCTTC. Translated: CASMGRGGLTYNEQFF. The V call is TRBV2, the J call TRBJ2-1, with 9 nucleotides matching TRBD2. The CDR3 extends over 16 amino acids. Germline V gene lookup returns CDR1 SNHLY and CDR2 FYNNEI. The J segment lost 2 bases and the V segment lost 7 bases, leaving 9 bases of the junction unmatched.

V gene TRBV28 combines with J gene TRBJ2-3; 8 bases fit TRBD2. CDR1 is MDHEN, CDR2 SYDVKM, per germline. This CDR3 comprises 15 residues. V gave up 6 bases and J gave up 1 base; unmatched junction bases: 6. CDR3 in amino acids: CASRKSGSGTDTQYF. The CDR3 DNA sequence: TGTGCCAGCAGGAAAAGCGGGAGTGGCACAGATACGCAGTATTTT.

The chain uses TRBV28 and TRBJ1-3; TRBD1 matches at 7 bases. The V segment lost 5 bases and the J segment 4 bases; nucleotides outside the gene matches: 11. The CDR3 covers 16 residues. The germline CDR1 and CDR2 sequences are MDHEN and SYDVKM. The CDR3 is CASSPSTGRKGNTIYF. The CDR3 DNA follows: TGTGCCAGCAGTCCCTCGACAGGGAGGAAGGGAAACACCATATATTTT.

The chain recombines TRBV28 with TRBJ1-1; 7 bases align to TRBD1. Looked up from germline, CDR1 is MDHEN and CDR2 is SYDVKM. V lost 2 bases and J lost 7; bases outside the gene matches: 4. This CDR3 is 13 amino acids long. CDR3: CASSLRTGGEAFF. The DNA of the CDR3 is TGTGCCAGCAGTTTACGGACAGGCGGTGAAGCTTTCTTT. The entire variable domain, with the rest obtained from reference TRBV28 and TRBJ1-1, is as follows: DVKVTQSSRYLVKRTGEKVFLECVQDMDHENMFWYRQDPGLGLRLIYFSYDVKMKEKGDIPEGYSVSREKKERFSLILESASTNQTSMYLCASSLRTGGEAFFGQGTRLTVV.

The count of this clone is one. The rearrangement uses TRBV10-1 and TRBJ2-1; a possible D gene is TRBD2 (6 bases). The germline gives CDR1 WNHNN, CDR2 SYGVQD (reference sequence). The V end was cut by 2 bases, the J end by 0 bases, with 11 bases between. The CDR3 loop spans 16 amino acids. The CDR3 sequence: CASSEASSVSYNEQFF. The CDR3 coding sequence is TGCGCCAGCAGTGAGGCTTCTAGCGTCTCCTACAATGAGCAGTTCTTC.

The V gene is TRBV5-6, the J gene TRBJ2-7; 9 bases agree with TRBD2. Trimming at V came to 3 bases and at J to 2 bases, leaving 0 bases not matched to a gene. The CDR3 has 13 amino acids. Germline CDR1 reads SGHDT; CDR2 reads YYEEEE. DNA for the CDR3: TGTGCCAGCAGCTCTAGCGGGGCCTACGAGCAGTACTTC. Translation gives CASSSSGAYEQYF.